Presented here are 4 T cell receptor beta chains from one specimen sequenced in a study of T-cell reconstitution after alpha-beta-depleted transplantation in children. For TCRbeta, the library was prepared with unique molecular identifiers. Via MiXCR, TCRdb re-called the PCR reads, giving one row per CDR3 protein. The sample consists of around 580,000 distinct CDR3 sequences, roughly 23% of them appearing once. The specimen was PBMCs, mostly from graft donor cells, collected 360 days after TCRalphabeta/CD19-depleted stem cell transplant. The receptors stem from a boy less than two years old who had a stem cell transplant for acute myeloid leukemia, so the T cells may come from the graft donor.

This rearrangement joins TRBV2 to TRBJ1-2; 12 nucleotides agree with TRBD1. The junction had 11 bases not matched to a gene; V was cut back by 10 bases and J by 8 bases. This CDR3 is 14 amino acids long. Germline-derived CDR1 and CDR2 are SNHLY and FYNNEI. DNA of the CDR3: TGTGCCACCAAAGGGACAGGGGGCGCGGTCGGCTACACCTTC. It translates to CATKGTGGAVGYTF.

This chain joins TRBV7-8 and TRBJ1-5; TRBD1 might be the D (6 bases). This CDR3 contains 16 residues. From germline, CDR1 is SGHVS and CDR2 FQNEAQ. The V gene lost 1 base and the J gene lost 6 bases, with 16 bases spanning the gap. This CDR3 reads CASSLGGIGGSQPQHF. DNA for the CDR3: TGTGCCAGCAGCTTAGGGGGTATAGGGGGGAGTCAGCCCCAGCATTTT.

In its sample, this clonotype was seen many times. The chain combines TRBV12-3 or TRBV12-4 with TRBJ2-7, with TRBD1 matching over 8 bases. The CDR3 is 14 residues long. Losses at the gene ends were 7 bases for V and 4 bases for J; bases not matched to a gene: 9. The CDR3, as DNA: TGTGCCAGCACCAGACAGGGGCAGGGGTACGAGCAGTACTTC. Protein sequence: CASTRQGQGYEQYF.

The sample holds a few counts of this clonotype. The chain combines TRBV28 with TRBJ2-7; 9 bases are a match to TRBD2. The germline V gene has CDR1 MDHEN and CDR2 SYDVKM. J lost 6 bases, V lost 1 base, and 4 bases had no gene match. CDR3 size: 14 residues. As DNA, the CDR3 is TGTGCCAGCAGTTTATTGAGAGCGGGGGGCGAGCAGTACGTC. Protein sequence: CASSLLRAGGEQYV.